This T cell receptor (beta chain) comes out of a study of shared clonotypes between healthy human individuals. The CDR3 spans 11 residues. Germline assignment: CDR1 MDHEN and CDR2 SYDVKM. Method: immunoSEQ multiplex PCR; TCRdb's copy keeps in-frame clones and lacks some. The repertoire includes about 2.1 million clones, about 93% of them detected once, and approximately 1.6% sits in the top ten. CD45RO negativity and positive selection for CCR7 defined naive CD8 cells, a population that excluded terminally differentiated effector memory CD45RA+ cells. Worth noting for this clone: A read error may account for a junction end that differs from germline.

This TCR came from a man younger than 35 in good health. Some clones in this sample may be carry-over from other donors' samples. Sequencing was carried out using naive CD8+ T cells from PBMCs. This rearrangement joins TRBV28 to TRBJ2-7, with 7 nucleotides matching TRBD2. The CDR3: CASSLGGRVHF. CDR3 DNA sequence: TGTGCCAGCAGTTTAGGCGGGAGAGTCCACTTC.